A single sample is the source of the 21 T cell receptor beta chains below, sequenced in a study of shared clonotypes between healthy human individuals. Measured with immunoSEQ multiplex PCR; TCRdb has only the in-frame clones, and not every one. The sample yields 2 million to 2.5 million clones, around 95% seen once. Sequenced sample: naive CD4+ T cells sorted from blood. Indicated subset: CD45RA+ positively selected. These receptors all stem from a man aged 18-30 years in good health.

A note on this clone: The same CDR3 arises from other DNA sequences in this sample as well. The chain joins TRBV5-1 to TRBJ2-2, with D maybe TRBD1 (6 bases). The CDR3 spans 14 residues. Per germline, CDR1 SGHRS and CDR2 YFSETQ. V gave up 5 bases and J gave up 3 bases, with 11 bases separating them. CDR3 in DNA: TGCGCCAGCAGTCCTCAGGGGTACACCGGGGAGCTGTTTTTT. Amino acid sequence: CASSPQGYTGELFF.

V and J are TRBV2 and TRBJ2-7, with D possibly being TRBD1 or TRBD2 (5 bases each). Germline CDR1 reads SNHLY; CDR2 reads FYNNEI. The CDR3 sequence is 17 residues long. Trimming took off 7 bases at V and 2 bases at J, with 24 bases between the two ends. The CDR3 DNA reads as TGTGCCAGCAACCCGGGACCGAGATCCCTCTTTACCTACGAGCAGTACTTC. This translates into CASNPGPRSLFTYEQYF.

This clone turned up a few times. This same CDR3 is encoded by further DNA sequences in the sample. CDR3 bases: TGTGCCAGCAAAGGTAGCAATCAGCCCCAGCATTTT. This sequence encodes CASKGSNQPQHF. This sequence joins TRBV28 and TRBJ1-5; D gene unclear. The germline CDR1 and CDR2 sequences are MDHEN and SYDVKM. This CDR3 is 12 amino acids long. V lost 7 bases and J 0 bases, leaving 4 bases between the germline ends.

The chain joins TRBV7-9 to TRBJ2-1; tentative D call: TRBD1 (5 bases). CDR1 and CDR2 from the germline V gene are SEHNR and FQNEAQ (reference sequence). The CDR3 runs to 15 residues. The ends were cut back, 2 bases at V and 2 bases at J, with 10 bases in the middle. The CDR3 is CASSLIQGTYNEQFF. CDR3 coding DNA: TGTGCCAGCAGCTTAATCCAGGGAACCTACAATGAGCAGTTCTTC. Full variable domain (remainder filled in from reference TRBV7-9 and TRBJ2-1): DTGVSQNPRHKITKRGQNVTFRCDPISEHNRLYWYRQTLGQGPEFLTYFQNEAQLEKSRLLSDRFSAERPKGSFSTLEIQRTEQGDSAMYLCASSLIQGTYNEQFFGPGTRLTVL.

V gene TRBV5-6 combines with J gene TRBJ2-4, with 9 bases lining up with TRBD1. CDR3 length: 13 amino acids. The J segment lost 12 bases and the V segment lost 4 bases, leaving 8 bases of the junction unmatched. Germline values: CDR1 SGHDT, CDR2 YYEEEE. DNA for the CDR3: TGTGCCAGCAGCGCTGGACAGGGGAGGGATCAGTACTTC. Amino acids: CASSAGQGRDQYF.

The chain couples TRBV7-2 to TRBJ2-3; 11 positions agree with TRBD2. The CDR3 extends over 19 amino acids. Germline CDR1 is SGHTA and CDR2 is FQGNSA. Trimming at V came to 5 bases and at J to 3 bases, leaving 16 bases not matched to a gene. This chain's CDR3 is CASSRPGGLADYGTDTQYF. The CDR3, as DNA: TGTGCCAGCAGCCGCCCCGGGGGACTAGCGGATTATGGGACAGATACGCAGTATTTT.

The DNA of the CDR3 is TGTGCCACCAGATTGGACAGTAGCAATCAGCCCCAGCATTTT. Its translation: CATRLDSSNQPQHF. This chain connects TRBV27 to TRBJ1-5, with TRBD1 as a possible D gene (6 bases). V was clipped by 10 bases and J by 0 bases, with 13 bases between them. The CDR3 has 14 amino acids. Germline CDR1 and CDR2: MNHEY and SMNVEV (reference sequence).

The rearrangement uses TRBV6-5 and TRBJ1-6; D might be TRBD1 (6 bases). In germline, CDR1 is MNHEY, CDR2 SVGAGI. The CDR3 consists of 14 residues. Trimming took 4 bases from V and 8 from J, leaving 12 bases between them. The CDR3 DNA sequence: TGTGCCAGCAGTTCCGGGGGGGGCGATTCACCCCTCCACTTT. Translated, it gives CASSSGGGDSPLHF.

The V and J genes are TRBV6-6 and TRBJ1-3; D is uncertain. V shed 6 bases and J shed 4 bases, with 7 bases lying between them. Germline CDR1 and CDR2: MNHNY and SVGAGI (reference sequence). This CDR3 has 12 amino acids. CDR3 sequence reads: CASSPMGNTIYF. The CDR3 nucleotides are TGTGCCAGCAGCCCTATGGGAAACACCATATATTTT.

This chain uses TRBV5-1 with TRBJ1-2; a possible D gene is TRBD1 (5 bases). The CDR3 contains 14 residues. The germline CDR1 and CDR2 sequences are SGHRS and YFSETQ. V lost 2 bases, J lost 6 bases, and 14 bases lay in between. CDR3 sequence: CASSLIGHSDGYTF. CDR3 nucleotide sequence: TGCGCCAGCAGCTTAATCGGACACTCCGATGGCTACACCTTC.

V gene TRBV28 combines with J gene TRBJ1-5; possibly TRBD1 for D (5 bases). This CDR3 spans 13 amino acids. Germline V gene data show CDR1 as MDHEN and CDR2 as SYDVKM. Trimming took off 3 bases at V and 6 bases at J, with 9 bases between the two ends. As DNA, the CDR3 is TGTGCCAGCAGTTTTGGAGGGGCTCAGCCCCAGCATTTT. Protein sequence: CASSFGGAQPQHF.

CDR3 bases: TGTGCCAGCAGCTTAGAACAGGGGGCGTTTAACGGTAAGCCCCAGCATTTT. It translates to CASSLEQGAFNGKPQHF. The chain employs TRBV7-9 and TRBJ1-5, with 9 bases aligning to TRBD1. This CDR3 has 17 amino acids. V gave up 1 base and J gave up 8 bases; unmatched junction bases: 12. The germline gives CDR1 SEHNR, CDR2 FQNEAQ (reference sequence).

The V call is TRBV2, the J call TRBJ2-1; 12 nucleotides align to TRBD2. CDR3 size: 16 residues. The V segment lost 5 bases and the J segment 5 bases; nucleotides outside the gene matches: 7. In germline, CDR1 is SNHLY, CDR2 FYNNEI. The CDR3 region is CASSTSGGSDDNEQFF. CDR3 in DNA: TGTGCCAGCAGTACTAGCGGGGGGTCAGATGACAATGAGCAGTTCTTC. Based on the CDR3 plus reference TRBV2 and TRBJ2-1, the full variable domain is EPEVTQTPSHQVTQMGQEVILRCVPISNHLYFYWYRQILGQKVEFLVSFYNNEISEKSEIFDDQFSVERPDGSNFTLKIRSTKLEDSAMYFCASSTSGGSDDNEQFFGPGTRLTVL.

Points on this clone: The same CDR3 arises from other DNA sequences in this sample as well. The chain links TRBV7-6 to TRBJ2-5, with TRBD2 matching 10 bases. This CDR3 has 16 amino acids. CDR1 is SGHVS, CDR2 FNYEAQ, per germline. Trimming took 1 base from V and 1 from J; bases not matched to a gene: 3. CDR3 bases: TGTGCCAGCAGCTTAGGGGGACTAGCGAGCCAAGAGACCCAGTACTTC. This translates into CASSLGGLASQETQYF.

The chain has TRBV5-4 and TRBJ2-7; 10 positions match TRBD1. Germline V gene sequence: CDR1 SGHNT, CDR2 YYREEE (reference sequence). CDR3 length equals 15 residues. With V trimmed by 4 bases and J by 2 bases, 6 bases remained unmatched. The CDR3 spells CASSAGTGVPYEQYF. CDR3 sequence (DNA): TGTGCCAGCAGCGCCGGGACAGGGGTCCCCTACGAGCAGTACTTC.

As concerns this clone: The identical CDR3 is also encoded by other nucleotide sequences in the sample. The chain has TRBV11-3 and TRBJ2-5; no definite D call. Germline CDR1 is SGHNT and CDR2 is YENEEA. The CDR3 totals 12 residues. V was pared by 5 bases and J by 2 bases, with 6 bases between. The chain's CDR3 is CASSPGQETQYF. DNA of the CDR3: TGTGCCAGCAGCCCCGGTCAAGAGACCCAGTACTTC.

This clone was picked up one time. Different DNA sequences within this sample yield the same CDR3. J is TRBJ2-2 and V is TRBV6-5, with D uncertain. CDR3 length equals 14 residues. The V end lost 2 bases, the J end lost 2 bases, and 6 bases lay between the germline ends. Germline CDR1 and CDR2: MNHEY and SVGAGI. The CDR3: CASSYGVNTGELFF. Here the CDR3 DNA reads TGTGCCAGCAGTTACGGCGTTAACACCGGGGAGCTGTTTTTT.

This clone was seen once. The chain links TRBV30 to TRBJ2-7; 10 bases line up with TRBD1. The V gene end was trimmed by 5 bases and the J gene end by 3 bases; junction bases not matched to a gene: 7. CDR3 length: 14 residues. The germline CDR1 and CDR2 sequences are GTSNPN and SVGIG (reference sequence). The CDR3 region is CAWSPGQGNYEQYF. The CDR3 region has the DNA TGTGCCTGGTCCCCGGGACAGGGGAACTACGAGCAGTACTTC.

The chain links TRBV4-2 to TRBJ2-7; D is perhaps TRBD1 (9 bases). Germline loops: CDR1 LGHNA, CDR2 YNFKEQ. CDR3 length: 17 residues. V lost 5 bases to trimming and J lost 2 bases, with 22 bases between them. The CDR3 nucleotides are TGTGCCAGCAGCGGCGGGGGGACAGGGAAGGGGCCCTACGAGCAGTACTTC. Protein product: CASSGGGTGKGPYEQYF.

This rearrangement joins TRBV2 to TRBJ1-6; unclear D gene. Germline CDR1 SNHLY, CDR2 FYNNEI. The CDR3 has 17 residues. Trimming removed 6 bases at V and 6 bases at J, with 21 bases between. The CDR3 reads CASSAPPGPASNSPLHF. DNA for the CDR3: TGTGCCAGCAGCGCCCCACCCGGGCCCGCCAGTAATTCACCCCTCCACTTT.

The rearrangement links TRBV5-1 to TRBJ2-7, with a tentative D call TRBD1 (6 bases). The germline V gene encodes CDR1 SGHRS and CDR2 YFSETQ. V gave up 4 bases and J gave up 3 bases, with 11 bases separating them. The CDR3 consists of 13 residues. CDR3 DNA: TGCGCCAGCAGCCCTAGACAGGACTACGAGCAGTACTTC. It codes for CASSPRQDYEQYF.